These T cell receptor beta chains were read from a single sample in a study of OX40 agonist ivuxolimab in advanced cancers. The assay was immunoSEQ multiplex PCR, and TCRdb's table has in-frame clones only and misses some. Of about 66,000 clones in the sample, roughly 90% were seen once. Here the sequenced sample was CD4+ or CD8+ T cells sorted from blood, taken in a trial of the OX40 agonist ivuxolimab. These receptors all come from an adult with an advanced solid tumor such as melanoma, head and neck, liver or kidney cancer. Each CDR3 is given with its conserved first and last residue. A D gene is named only where the DNA matches it firmly. Clone size appears in some rows only: once, few, many, or a class for an expanded clone.

clone_size j_call d_call v_call cdr3_nt cdr3_aa
NA TRBJ2-7 TRBD2 TRBV27 TGTGCCAGCACCCATCGGGAGGGCGAGCAGTACTTC CASTHREGEQYF
once TRBJ1-2 NA TRBV5-1 TGCGCCAGCAGTCCGGGGCAAAGGATCTTGGGCGGCTACACCTTC CASSPGQRILGGYTF
NA TRBJ2-1 NA TRBV11-2 TGTGCCAGCAGCTTAACGGGGAACTACAATGAGCAGTTCTTC CASSLTGNYNEQFF
NA TRBJ1-1 NA TRBV5-4 TGTGCCAGCAGCCTAGGACAGTTTGAAGCTTTCTTT CASSLGQFEAFF
NA TRBJ1-2 NA TRBV5-1 TGCGCCAGCAGCCCAGACAGGACCTATGGCTACACCTTC CASSPDRTYGYTF
once TRBJ2-4 NA TRBV28 TGTGCCAGCAGTCAACCCGGCAAAAACATTCAGTACTTC CASSQPGKNIQYF
NA TRBJ2-2 NA TRBV5-1 TGCGCCAGCAGCTTGGGACAGTTCACCGGGGAGCTGTTTTTT CASSLGQFTGELFF
NA TRBJ1-2 NA TRBV19 TGTGCCAGTACCCAAGAACCAGACCTCTATGGCTACACCTTC CASTQEPDLYGYTF
NA TRBJ2-3 TRBD1 TRBV19 TGTGCCAGTAGTTTGGACAGGGTCCGAGGAGATACGCAGTATTTT CASSLDRVRGDTQYF
NA TRBJ2-7 NA TRBV10-3 TGTGCCATCAGTGAGTCGATTAGCGTTGACGAGCAGTACTTC CAISESISVDEQYF
NA TRBJ2-5 NA TRBV5-1 TGCGCCAGCAGCTTGGTCCAGGGTGGGGAAGAGACCCAGTACTTC CASSLVQGGEETQYF
few TRBJ2-3 TRBD2 TRBV29-1 TGCAGCGTTGCCCCCTTAGCGGGTCCAGGTCCAGATACGCAGTATTTT CSVAPLAGPGPDTQYF
NA TRBJ2-6 NA TRBV6-5 TGTGCCAGCAGTTACACAGGCGACTCTGGGGCCAACGTCCTGACTTTC CASSYTGDSGANVLTF
NA TRBJ2-3 NA TRBV7-2 TGTGCCAGCAGCCTACAGGGAGGGGGCGGTACAGATACGCAGTATTTT CASSLQGGGGTDTQYF
NA TRBJ2-7 NA TRBV5-1 TGCGCCAGCAGCCAGGACGTTGGCGAGCAGTACTTC CASSQDVGEQYF
NA TRBJ1-6 NA TRBV29-1 TGCAGCGTGGGGGGGGTGACAGGAGATAATTCACCCCTCCACTTT CSVGGVTGDNSPLHF
few TRBJ2-3 NA TRBV10-2 TGCGCCAGCAGTGAGGGGGAGATCACAGATACGCAGTATTTT CASSEGEITDTQYF
NA TRBJ2-7 NA TRBV6-5 TGTGCCAGCAGTAGGGGGACGGAGACCTACGAGCAGTACTTC CASSRGTETYEQYF
NA TRBJ2-5 TRBD2 TRBV7-2 TGTGCCAGCAGCTTAGTTGGGACTAGCTCGGAGACCCAGTACTTC CASSLVGTSSETQYF
NA TRBJ1-5 NA TRBV5-6 TGTGCCAGCAGCCCGCAGGGCCCCAATCAGCCCCAGCATTTT CASSPQGPNQPQHF
once TRBJ1-5 NA TRBV6-1 TGTGCCAGCAGTGCCTCGACGGGCAATCAGCCCCAGCATTTT CASSASTGNQPQHF
NA TRBJ1-5 NA TRBV7-2 TGTGCCAGCAGCCCCAGGGCCCGCAATCAGCCCCAGCATTTT CASSPRARNQPQHF
NA TRBJ2-1 TRBD1 TRBV7-9 TGTGCCAGCAGCGTGGACAGGGCCAACGAGCAGTTCTTC CASSVDRANEQFF
NA TRBJ1-5 NA TRBV19 TGTGCCAGTAGTGAAGCACAGCGCCGCAATCAGCCCCAGCATTTT CASSEAQRRNQPQHF
few TRBJ1-6 TRBD1 TRBV7-6 TGTGCCAGCAGCCCAGGGACAGGAGGCGGCTCACCCCTCCACTTT CASSPGTGGGSPLHF
NA TRBJ2-3 TRBD1 TRBV28 TGTGCCAGCAGTCCCGGGACAGTCCGGATGGATACGCAGTATTTT CASSPGTVRMDTQYF
NA TRBJ2-3 NA TRBV9 TGTGCCAGCAGCGTAGGGAGCACAGATACGCAGTATTTT CASSVGSTDTQYF
NA TRBJ2-3 TRBD1 TRBV5-1 TGCGCCAGCAGCTGGGGACAGGTGGGGGCAGATACGCAGTATTTT CASSWGQVGADTQYF
once TRBJ2-5 TRBD1 TRBV5-4 TGTGCCAGCAGCCTGGACAGGGCGGAGACCCAGTACTTC CASSLDRAETQYF
NA TRBJ1-3 TRBD1 TRBV6-6 TGTGCCACCTCCCTGGGACAGGAAAACACCATATATTTT CATSLGQENTIYF
NA TRBJ2-7 TRBD1 TRBV18 TGTGCCAGCTCACCAAGTGACAGGGTGGAGGCCTACGAGCAGTACTTC CASSPSDRVEAYEQYF
NA TRBJ1-5 TRBD1 TRBV11-2 TGTGCCAGCAGCTCATCCGGGACAGGGAATCAGCCCCAGCATTTT CASSSSGTGNQPQHF
NA TRBJ1-2 NA TRBV18 TGTGCCAGCTCACCACCAGGGCAGGGAGGCTATGGCTACACCTTC CASSPPGQGGYGYTF